One and the same sample provided the 19 T cell receptor beta chains below, sequenced in a study of blood T cells in healthy people across ages. It was with a sample-barcoded 5' primer and a J-beta primer mix that a second PCR of roughly 6 to 12 cycles was run. One entry per CDR3 protein results from TCRdb running MiXCR on the 5' RACE reads. The sample includes about 640,000 distinct CDR3 sequences, around three fifths seen only once; the top ten take roughly 34%. The sample consisted of blood. The receptors derive from a man aged 55 to 69 in good health.

The genes are TRBV29-1 and TRBJ2-7; TRBD1 or TRBD2 may be the D gene (5 bases each). The CDR3 contains 12 residues. CDR1 SQVTM and CDR2 ANQGSEA come from the germline V gene. V was trimmed by 3 bases and J by 5 bases, leaving 11 bases between them. The CDR3 protein is CSVEGVADEQYF. The CDR3 coding sequence is TGCAGCGTTGAGGGGGTTGCGGACGAGCAGTACTTC.

This chain links TRBV29-1 with TRBJ1-2; D not resolved. This CDR3 contains 11 residues. V was trimmed by 3 bases and J by 4 bases, leaving 6 bases between them. Germline CDR1 reads SQVTM; CDR2 reads ANQGSEA. This CDR3 reads CSVEVPYGYTF. CDR3 in DNA: TGCAGCGTTGAGGTCCCCTATGGCTACACCTTC.

The chain carries TRBV13 and TRBJ2-4; 8 nucleotides line up with TRBD2. With the DNA end fitting TRBJ2-7 better, the J assignment may be wrong. Germline CDR1 reads PRHDT; CDR2 reads FYEKMQ (reference sequence). This CDR3 is 15 amino acids long. The CDR3 nucleotides are TGTGCCAGCAGCTCACCGGGGACTAGTATGTACGAGCAGTACTTC. Protein: CASSSPGTSMYEQYF.

The chain is built from TRBV6-1 and TRBJ2-2; D unclear. CDR3 length: 15 residues. V was clipped by 1 base and J by 4 bases, with 10 bases between them. From germline, CDR1 is MNHNS and CDR2 SASEGT. The CDR3 coding sequence is TGTGCCAGCAGTGAAGTAATACGAGGCACCGGGGAGCTGTTTTTT. As protein: CASSEVIRGTGELFF.

The rearrangement joins TRBV3-1 to TRBJ2-3; D not certain. V was clipped by 1 base and J by 5 bases, with 13 bases between them. In germline, CDR1 is LGHDT, CDR2 YNNKEL (reference sequence). The CDR3 spans 15 residues. The CDR3 sequence: CASSQGHLGIDTQYF. The CDR3 DNA follows: TGTGCCAGCAGCCAAGGACATTTAGGGATAGATACGCAGTATTTT.

In this sample, this clonotype turned up many times. In nucleotides, the CDR3 is TGTGCCAGCCATAATCCCGGGACAGGATGGGAAGCTTTCTTT. Translating it yields CASHNPGTGWEAFF. The J gene is TRBJ1-1, the V gene TRBV6-1, with 8 nucleotides matching TRBD1. The CDR3 spans 14 residues. The germline gives CDR1 MNHNS, CDR2 SASEGT. Trimming at V came to 8 bases and at J to 8 bases, leaving 13 bases not matched to a gene.

This clonotype came up a few times. The chain recombines TRBV29-1 with TRBJ2-7; 11 bases match TRBD2. The trim removed 5 bases at V and 8 bases at J, leaving 8 bases unmatched. Germline V CDR1 and CDR2: SQVTM, ANQGSEA. The CDR3 consists of 13 residues. CDR3 DNA sequence: TGCAGCGTTAGGACTAGCGGGCCTACGCAGCAGTACTTC. Residues: CSVRTSGPTQQYF.

The chain uses TRBV4-1 and TRBJ2-6; D gene unclear. Between the trimmed V and J ends, which lost 1 base and 4 bases, there was a span of 14 bases. Germline V gives CDR1 MGHRA, CDR2 YSYEKL. This CDR3 region has 17 residues. CDR3 amino acids: CASSQGPQPSGANVLTF. In DNA, the CDR3 is TGCGCCAGCAGCCAAGGCCCCCAACCGTCCGGGGCCAACGTCCTGACTTTC.

The chain is built from TRBV5-1 and TRBJ2-3, with D possibly matching TRBD2 (5 bases). This CDR3 is built from 14 residues. Trimming cost V 1 base and J 5 bases, with 11 bases left between them. CDR1 and CDR2 (germline): SGHRS, YFSETQ. CDR3 residues: CASSLQAGGDTQYF. As DNA, the CDR3 is TGCGCCAGCAGCTTGCAGGCCGGAGGAGATACGCAGTATTTT.

This clonotype appeared a few times. The rearrangement links TRBV20-1 to TRBJ2-4, with D unresolved. This CDR3 has 14 amino acids. Germline V lookup: CDR1 DFQATT, CDR2 SNEGSKA (reference sequence). V lost 3 bases to trimming and J lost 1 base, with 10 bases between them. CDR3 loop: CSARDSLAKNIQYF. The CDR3 DNA reads as TGCAGTGCTAGGGATTCCCTGGCCAAAAACATTCAGTACTTC.

J is TRBJ1-4 and V is TRBV11-2; D possibly corresponds to TRBD1 (5 bases). Germline V gene data show CDR1 as SGHAT and CDR2 as FQNNGV. V was trimmed by 4 bases and J by 6 bases, leaving 15 bases between them. The CDR3 runs 15 residues. The CDR3 DNA reads as TGTGCCAGCAGCTCCCGGGGCTATAGCTATGAAAAACTGTTTTTT. This gives the protein CASSSRGYSYEKLFF.

V is TRBV11-3 and J is TRBJ2-5; 9 bases fit TRBD1. The J call is doubtful: the DNA matches TRBJ2-7 better. This CDR3 is built from 14 residues. Germline assignment: CDR1 SGHNT and CDR2 YENEEA. The CDR3 sequence: CASSSHRDRAEQYF. CDR3 coding DNA: TGTGCCAGCAGCTCCCACCGGGACAGGGCCGAGCAGTACTTC.

This chain links TRBV5-1 with TRBJ2-1, with TRBD2 matching 9 bases. This CDR3 spans 16 amino acids. Trimming cost V 5 bases and J 5 bases; bases outside gene matches: 11. The germline V gene encodes CDR1 SGHRS and CDR2 YFSETQ. As DNA, the CDR3 is TGCGCCAGCAGGGCTGACCCGGGACTAGCCAACAATGAGCAGTTCTTC. Translation gives CASRADPGLANNEQFF. Full variable domain (outside the CDR3, taken from reference TRBV5-1 and TRBJ2-1): KAGVTQTPRYLIKTRGQQVTLSCSPISGHRSVSWYQQTPGQGLQFLFEYFSETQRNKGNFPGRFSGRQFSNSRSEMNVSTLELGDSALYLCASRADPGLANNEQFFGPGTRLTVL.

This clonotype has just a few counts. V gene TRBV10-3 combines with J gene TRBJ2-1, with D perhaps TRBD1 or TRBD2 (5 bases each). Per the germline V gene, CDR1 is ENHRY and CDR2 is SYGVKD. The CDR3 has 13 amino acids. The V end was cut by 6 bases, the J end by 2 bases, with 8 bases between. CDR3: CAISPGPYNEQFF. CDR3 coding DNA: TGTGCCATCAGCCCGGGACCCTACAATGAGCAGTTCTTC.

The chain recombines TRBV7-9 with TRBJ1-5; D is undetermined. Germline CDR1 SEHNR, CDR2 FQNEAQ (reference sequence). The CDR3 is made up of 16 amino acids. The V gene lost 5 bases and the J gene lost 1 base, with 15 bases spanning the gap. The CDR3 region has the DNA TGTGCCAGCAGCCCGGGCCGCCTGGGAAGCAATCAGCCCCAGCATTTT. The encoded protein is CASSPGRLGSNQPQHF.

The chain has TRBV29-1 and TRBJ1-2; D remains unclear. V lost 5 bases to trimming and J lost 6 bases, with 16 bases between them. This CDR3 has 13 residues. Germline lookup yields CDR1 SQVTM and CDR2 ANQGSEA. In nucleotides, the CDR3 is TGCAGCGTTCGCGGTGGGGTCATCCATGGCTACACCTTC. Its translation: CSVRGGVIHGYTF.

The V call is TRBV2, the J call TRBJ2-3, with 7 bases aligning to TRBD1. Unmatched junction bases numbered 6, after V lost 2 bases and J lost 4 bases. Germline V gene data show CDR1 as SNHLY and CDR2 as FYNNEI. This CDR3 contains 15 residues. The CDR3 spells CASSESRGHPDTQYF. CDR3 bases: TGTGCCAGCAGTGAATCAAGGGGGCATCCAGATACGCAGTATTTT.

The chain couples TRBV28 to TRBJ2-3; 7 nucleotides align to TRBD1. Germline V gene sequence: CDR1 MDHEN, CDR2 SYDVKM. The V gene end was trimmed by 6 bases and the J gene end by 10 bases; junction bases not matched to a gene: 10. The CDR3 has 13 amino acids. CDR3 bases: TGTGCCAGCAGCCAGCCAGACAGGGATTCGCAGTATTTT. Its protein product is CASSQPDRDSQYF.

This clonotype was seen a handful of times. The J gene is TRBJ2-5, the V gene TRBV7-8; the D gene is possibly TRBD2 (6 bases). Trimming took 7 bases from V and 5 from J, leaving 20 bases between them. The CDR3 is made up of 15 amino acids. Germline CDR1 is SGHVS and CDR2 is FQNEAQ. CDR3 nucleotide sequence: TGTGCCAGCACCTACTGGGAGGCCTCCCGGGAGACCCAGTACTTC. Protein product: CASTYWEASRETQYF. Combining the CDR3 with reference TRBV7-8 and TRBJ2-5 gives the whole variable domain GAGVSQSPRYKVAKRGQDVALRCDPISGHVSLFWYQQALGQGPEFLTYFQNEAQLDKSGLPSDRFFAERPEGSVSTLKIQRTQQEDSAVYLCASTYWEASRETQYFGPGTRLLVL.